The 16 T cell receptor beta chains presented below share a single source sample, sequenced in a study of cytotoxic CD8 clonotypes in ibrutinib-treated CLL. The table came from immunoSEQ multiplex PCR; TCRdb's copy has only in-frame clones and leaves some out. Among approximately 350,000 clones listed, approximately 67% were seen once. The sequencing here drew on PBMCs, taken after 36 months of ibrutinib treatment. These receptors were obtained from a human donor with chronic lymphocytic leukemia.

This rearrangement joins TRBV5-1 to TRBJ2-7; D is undetermined. Germline V gives CDR1 SGHRS, CDR2 YFSETQ. V dropped 4 bases and J dropped 4 bases, with 12 bases sitting between them. The length of the CDR3 is 13 residues. The CDR3 DNA reads TGCGCCAGCAGCCCCGGGCGGAAATACGAGCAGTACTTC. It specifies CASSPGRKYEQYF.

V and J are TRBV11-1 and TRBJ1-4; D is perhaps TRBD1 (6 bases). Germline CDR1 and CDR2: SGHAT and FQDESV (reference sequence). The CDR3 is made up of 14 amino acids. V lost 2 bases, J lost 7 bases, and 11 bases lay in between. CDR3: CASSLSGGGEKLFF. Here the CDR3 DNA reads TGTGCCAGCAGCTTATCCGGGGGCGGTGAAAAACTGTTTTTT.

In its sample, this clone was seen once. The chain couples TRBV29-1 to TRBJ1-1; D remains ambiguous. Per germline, CDR1 SQVTM and CDR2 ANQGSEA. Trimming stripped 2 bases from V and 3 bases from J, with 16 bases between. The CDR3 spans 15 residues. The CDR3 loop reads CSVELKGLLDTEAFF. The CDR3 DNA follows: TGCAGCGTTGAACTGAAAGGACTTTTGGACACTGAAGCTTTCTTT.

The V call is TRBV6-5, the J call TRBJ2-7; D gene uncertain. The CDR3 totals 13 residues. V was pared by 2 bases and J by 4 bases, with 9 bases between. CDR1 and CDR2 (germline): MNHEY, SVGAGI. The CDR3 DNA is TGTGCCAGCAGTTACGCAGGTCGGTACGAGCAGTACTTC. Protein product: CASSYAGRYEQYF.

The chain employs TRBV5-4 and TRBJ2-3; D is undetermined. Germline CDR1 SGHNT, CDR2 YYREEE (reference sequence). The CDR3 contains 15 residues. Trimming cost V 4 bases and J 0 bases, with 12 bases left between them. The CDR3 sequence: CASSTPRLSTDTQYF. The CDR3, as DNA: TGTGCCAGCAGCACACCCCGTTTAAGCACAGATACGCAGTATTTT.

This clone was seen a handful of times. The rearrangement joins TRBV20-1 to TRBJ2-1; D unclear. V shed 3 bases and J shed 3 bases, with 3 bases lying between them. Germline CDR1 DFQATT, CDR2 SNEGSKA (reference sequence). The CDR3 loop spans 11 amino acids. The CDR3 DNA reads as TGCAGTGCTAGCCGCTACAATGAGCAGTTCTTC. It yields the protein CSASRYNEQFF.

The chain recombines TRBV4-1 with TRBJ2-2; 10 bases are a match to TRBD2. Trimming removed 0 bases from V and 4 bases from J; junction bases left unmatched: 2. Germline-derived CDR1 and CDR2 are MGHRA and YSYEKL. The CDR3 consists of 16 residues. The CDR3 bases are TGCGCCAGCAGCCAAGAGGTAGCGGGGGGCACCGGGGAGCTGTTTTTT. This sequence encodes CASSQEVAGGTGELFF.

The chain carries TRBV29-1 and TRBJ2-1; D perhaps matches TRBD1 (6 bases). Germline V gene lookup returns CDR1 SQVTM and CDR2 ANQGSEA. The CDR3 runs 14 residues. The V end lost 7 bases, the J end lost 0 bases, and 13 bases lay between the germline ends. The CDR3 loop reads CSAADRSSYNEQFF. CDR3 sequence (DNA): TGCAGCGCCGCAGACAGGAGCTCCTACAATGAGCAGTTCTTC.

This chain's CDR3 is CASSLDGGPLGMAEAFF. The CDR3 region has the DNA TGTGCCAGCAGCTTAGACGGAGGGCCCTTGGGTATGGCTGAAGCTTTCTTT. V is TRBV11-2 and J is TRBJ1-1; no reliable D call. The germline V and J ends were trimmed by 0 bases and 6 bases, with 20 bases remaining between them. CDR3 length: 17 residues. Germline CDR1 is SGHAT and CDR2 is FQNNGV.

The chain's CDR3 is CASSAGLSPAYEQYF. CDR3 coding DNA: TGTGCCAGCAGCGCGGGCCTCTCCCCAGCCTACGAGCAGTACTTC. The chain carries TRBV9 and TRBJ2-7; D is unresolved. The ends were cut back, 3 bases at V and 2 bases at J, with 15 bases in the middle. CDR1 and CDR2 (germline): SGDLS, YYNGEE. This CDR3 is built from 15 residues. The variable domain in full, with the rest retrieved from reference TRBV9 and TRBJ2-7, is DSGVTQTPKHLITATGQRVTLRCSPRSGDLSVYWYQQSLDQGLQFLIQYYNGEERAKGNILERFSAQQFPDLHSELNLSSLELGDSALYFCASSAGLSPAYEQYFGPGTRLTVT.

The chain has TRBV11-2 and TRBJ1-2; 8 bases are a match to TRBD1. V shed 5 bases, J shed 2 bases, and the junction held 4 bases outside the gene matches. CDR1 and CDR2 (germline): SGHAT, FQNNGV. The CDR3 is made up of 14 amino acids. DNA for the CDR3: TGTGCCAGCAGCGCGGACAGGGTGAACTATGGCTACACCTTC. This codes for CASSADRVNYGYTF.

This clone was seen a few times. The DNA of the CDR3 is TGTGCCAGCAGCTCCACTAGCGGGGGCTACAATGAGCAGTTCTTC. Translated: CASSSTSGGYNEQFF. The rearrangement uses TRBV11-2 and TRBJ2-1; TRBD2 agrees at 11 bases. The CDR3 consists of 15 residues. Losses at the gene ends were 4 bases for V and 3 bases for J; bases not matched to a gene: 2. Germline CDR1 reads SGHAT; CDR2 reads FQNNGV.

V usage is TRBV11-2 and J usage is TRBJ2-3; 16 bases match TRBD2. Trimming at V came to 8 bases and at J to 2 bases, leaving 13 bases not matched to a gene. CDR1 SGHAT and CDR2 FQNNGV come from the germline V gene. The CDR3 length is 19 residues. The CDR3 spells CASRSIPGLAGGATDTQYF. The CDR3 DNA sequence: TGTGCCAGCCGATCTATACCGGGACTAGCGGGGGGGGCCACAGATACGCAGTATTTT.

The chain has TRBV9 and TRBJ1-3; D perhaps matches TRBD1 (5 bases). Germline V gene lookup returns CDR1 SGDLS and CDR2 YYNGEE. Trimming took off 4 bases at V and 1 base at J, with 12 bases between the two ends. The CDR3 contains 15 residues. The CDR3 region is CASSPSSGSGNTIYF. The CDR3 DNA reads TGTGCCAGCAGCCCGAGCTCAGGGTCTGGAAACACCATATATTTT.

In its sample, this clone was seen a few times. The chain links TRBV2 to TRBJ1-1; 8 bases map to TRBD1. Losses at the gene ends were 4 bases for V and 4 bases for J; bases not matched to a gene: 5. Germline V gene lookup returns CDR1 SNHLY and CDR2 FYNNEI. This CDR3 is 14 amino acids long. CDR3 bases: TGTGCCAGCAGTGTGGACAGGGTCACCACTGAAGCTTTCTTT. It encodes CASSVDRVTTEAFF.

The chain joins TRBV9 to TRBJ1-2; 7 nucleotides match TRBD1. V lost 1 base and J lost 0; bases outside the gene matches: 6. The CDR3 loop spans 16 amino acids. Germline values: CDR1 SGDLS, CDR2 YYNGEE. DNA for the CDR3: TGTGCCAGCAGCGTAAGGCAGGGGGACCCTAACTATGGCTACACCTTC. Its translation: CASSVRQGDPNYGYTF.